This is a list of T cell receptor beta chains from one sample in a study of shared clonotypes between healthy human individuals. Some clones are missing from TCRdb's copy, which holds only in-frame ones; the method was immunoSEQ multiplex PCR. The sample consists of 330,000 or so clones, about 70% of them appearing once. Sequenced sample: memory CD4+ T cells sorted from blood. These receptors were taken from a man aged 25 to 40 in good health. Both conserved end residues are part of each CDR3. The D gene is left open where the match is weak. Some rows have no size entry. The others give once, few or many, or a class for an expanded clone.

DNA | CDR3 | V | D | J | size
TGTGCCAGCAGTCAGGGGGGGTCCTACAATGAGCAGTTCTTC | CASSQGGSYNEQFF | TRBV28 | NA | TRBJ2-1 | NA
TGTGCCAGCAGTGACTCCTACAATGAGCAGTTCTTC | CASSDSYNEQFF | TRBV6-1 | NA | TRBJ2-1 | NA
TGTGCCAGCGCCGGACAGTACAATCAGCCCCAGCATTTT | CASAGQYNQPQHF | TRBV2 | NA | TRBJ1-5 | NA
TGTGCCAGCTCACAAACCATTCCAGGTAACACTGAAGCTTTCTTT | CASSQTIPGNTEAFF | TRBV18 | NA | TRBJ1-1 | NA
TGTGCCAGCAGTTTAGCGGGAGAGAGTGGGCCTGAGCAGTTCTTC | CASSLAGESGPEQFF | TRBV27 | TRBD2 | TRBJ2-1 | few
TGTGCCAGCTGGACAGGGGGCATGGGAAACACCATATATTTT | CASWTGGMGNTIYF | TRBV27 | TRBD1 | TRBJ1-3 | NA
TGCGCCAGCAGCTTGGTTCCGGGAAAGGAGACCCAGTACTTC | CASSLVPGKETQYF | TRBV5-1 | NA | TRBJ2-5 | NA
TGCGCCAGCAGCCTGCGTGCTATATCCTTTCCTCCCACCAATGAGCAGTTCTTC | CASSLRAISFPPTNEQFF | TRBV4-1 | NA | TRBJ2-1 | few
TGTGCCAGCAGCGCGGGCGCCTCTGGAAACACCATATATTTT | CASSAGASGNTIYF | TRBV9 | NA | TRBJ1-3 | NA
TGCAGCGTTGAACTAGCGGGAGGATACAATGAGCAGTTCTTC | CSVELAGGYNEQFF | TRBV29-1 | TRBD2 | TRBJ2-1 | NA
TGTGCCAGCAGTTTAATGGGTCGTCCCTACGAGCAGTACTTC | CASSLMGRPYEQYF | TRBV27 | NA | TRBJ2-7 | NA
TGTGCCAGCACTTATGGTGAAAGGGGTAATTCACCCCTCCACTTT | CASTYGERGNSPLHF | TRBV5-6 | NA | TRBJ1-6 | NA
TGCAGCGTTGACAGCCGAAACACCATATATTTT | CSVDSRNTIYF | TRBV29-1 | NA | TRBJ1-3 | NA
TGCGCCAGCAGCGTTAAAGAGACCCAGTACTTC | CASSVKETQYF | TRBV5-1 | NA | TRBJ2-5 | NA
TGTGCCAGCAGTGAAATATACGGGCAAATGATCTTT | CASSEIYGQMIF | TRBV6-1 | NA | TRBJ1-1 | NA
TGTGCCAGTAGTATACGGCCGGGACTAGCGAGCAATGAGCAGTTCTTC | CASSIRPGLASNEQFF | TRBV19 | TRBD2 | TRBJ2-1 | NA
TGTGCCGGCACAGATACAGGGGGTAAAAGGAGTGAAGCTTTCTTT | CAGTDTGGKRSEAFF | TRBV7-9 | TRBD1 | TRBJ1-1 | NA
TGTGCCTGGAGTGCTCACGGCCGGGACTACAGGGGATCCTACAATGAGCAGTTCTTC | CAWSAHGRDYRGSYNEQFF | TRBV30 | NA | TRBJ2-1 | NA
TGTGCCGCCAGACTAGCGGGTCCCTACGAGCAGTACTTC | CAARLAGPYEQYF | TRBV30 | TRBD2 | TRBJ2-7 | NA
TGTGCCAGCAGCTTGGCTGGCATAGCCAAAAACATTCAGTACTTC | CASSLAGIAKNIQYF | TRBV5-4 | NA | TRBJ2-4 | NA
TGTGCCAGCTCACCCGCGCGTAGGGGAGAGACCCAGTACTTC | CASSPARRGETQYF | TRBV18 | NA | TRBJ2-5 | NA
TGTGCCAGCAGTTTTTACGCGGGACGGGACAATGAGCAGTTCTTC | CASSFYAGRDNEQFF | TRBV28 | NA | TRBJ2-1 | NA
TGTGCCACCAGCAGCAGGGGGGGAGGACTAGCGGGAACACTTGAGCAGTTCTTC | CATSSRGGGLAGTLEQFF | TRBV15 | TRBD2 | TRBJ2-1 | NA
TGCGCCAGCAGCGAGGTGACACTTTATGGCTACACCTTC | CASSEVTLYGYTF | TRBV5-1 | NA | TRBJ1-2 | NA
TGTGCCAGCAGCCAGGACATTACAACTAATGAAAAACTGTTTTTT | CASSQDITTNEKLFF | TRBV14 | NA | TRBJ1-4 | NA
TGTGCCAGCAGCGTAGAGGTCGGAGGGAGGGCCGGCACCGGGGAGCTGTTTTTT | CASSVEVGGRAGTGELFF | TRBV9 | TRBD2 | TRBJ2-2 | NA
TGTGCCAGCAGCTCAGAGAGGGGGGTGGAGCAGTACTTC | CASSSERGVEQYF | TRBV7-2 | NA | TRBJ2-7 | NA
TGTGCCGGGAGGCCCAGCTCTGGAAACACCATATATTTT | CAGRPSSGNTIYF | TRBV7-9 | NA | TRBJ1-3 | NA
TGTGCCAGCTCACTAACCGACAGGCTTCTCACAGATACGCAGTATTTT | CASSLTDRLLTDTQYF | TRBV18 | NA | TRBJ2-3 | NA
TGTGCCAGTAGTGTGCAGCCCATGAACACCGGGGAGCTGTTTTTT | CASSVQPMNTGELFF | TRBV19 | NA | TRBJ2-2 | once
TGTGCCAGCAGTGAATATAACAGGGAAGTGTCCTACAATGAGCAGTTCTTC | CASSEYNREVSYNEQFF | TRBV6-1 | NA | TRBJ2-1 | NA
TGTGCCAGCAGTGAAGGGACAAGCTCCGAGCCCCAGCATTTT | CASSEGTSSEPQHF | TRBV6-1 | NA | TRBJ1-5 | once
TGTGCCAGCAGCTTAGGCCTTGGGGGGAACTATGGCTACACCTTC | CASSLGLGGNYGYTF | TRBV13 | NA | TRBJ1-2 | NA
TGCGCCAGCGGCGGGACTAGCGGAGAGACCCAGTACTTC | CASGGTSGETQYF | TRBV5-1 | TRBD2 | TRBJ2-5 | NA
TGTGCCAGCTCACCAGAGACAGGGGTTTTGAATGAGCAGTTCTTC | CASSPETGVLNEQFF | TRBV18 | TRBD1 | TRBJ2-1 | NA
TGTGCCAGCTCTTCGACTAGCGGGTACACCTACGAGCAGTACTTC | CASSSTSGYTYEQYF | TRBV18 | TRBD2 | TRBJ2-7 | NA
TGTGCCAGCAGGCCCGGGACTGTCGGGGAGACCCAGTACTTC | CASRPGTVGETQYF | TRBV6-5 | NA | TRBJ2-5 | NA
TGTGCCAGCAGCTCGAGGGCTAGCGGGATAAATGAGCAGTTCTTC | CASSSRASGINEQFF | TRBV11-3 | TRBD2 | TRBJ2-1 | few
TGCGCCAGCAGCCAAGGATCTAGTACAACGGGTTACGAGCAGTACTTC | CASSQGSSTTGYEQYF | TRBV4-1 | NA | TRBJ2-7 | NA
TGTGCCAGCAGCTTAGATCTGGCCGGAAACACCATATATTTT | CASSLDLAGNTIYF | TRBV7-8 | NA | TRBJ1-3 | NA
TGTGCCAGTAGTATTTACGGGACTAACTACAATGAGCAGTTCTTC | CASSIYGTNYNEQFF | TRBV19 | TRBD2 | TRBJ2-1 | NA
TGTGCCAGCAGTGAGGGCTATAATTACGAGCAGTACTTC | CASSEGYNYEQYF | TRBV2 | NA | TRBJ2-7 | NA
TGTGCCAGTAGTGGGCAGGGGGCGAGGGGTAGTCAGCCCCAGCATTTT | CASSGQGARGSQPQHF | TRBV19 | TRBD1 | TRBJ1-5 | many
TGTGCCAGCAGCTTAGGGTGGGGCACTAGCGGGAGATCCAATGAGCAGTTCTTC | CASSLGWGTSGRSNEQFF | TRBV11-2 | TRBD2 | TRBJ2-1 | NA
TGTGCCAGCAGCTGGAGGACAAGGACTGAAGCTTTCTTT | CASSWRTRTEAFF | TRBV27 | NA | TRBJ1-1 | NA
TGCGCCAGCAGCCAAGTGGTAGCGGGAGGTGTGCAGTACTTC | CASSQVVAGGVQYF | TRBV4-1 | TRBD2 | TRBJ2-7 | NA
TGTGCCAGCAGCTTAATCCGGGGAACCGGGGAGCTGTTTTTT | CASSLIRGTGELFF | TRBV7-8 | NA | TRBJ2-2 | few
TGCAGCGTTGAAACGACAGGGGGCTCTGACTATGGCTACACCTTC | CSVETTGGSDYGYTF | TRBV29-1 | TRBD1 | TRBJ1-2 | NA
TGTGCCATCAGTGATGTAGGGACCCAGTACTTC | CAISDVGTQYF | TRBV10-3 | NA | TRBJ2-5 | few